This T cell receptor beta chain was recovered during a study of beta chain features in type 1 diabetes. For the study at large: The patient and healthy donor groups were comparable for age, gender and cell yields. General observations from the study: Shorter TCRB CDR3s, moderately but significantly so, marked every one of the four CD4+ subsets in Type 1 diabetes patients.

For this clone: No antigen is known for it.

A heparinised blood draw that averaged roughly 110 mL was obtained once from each donor. Expressed TCRB transcripts got sequenced, as all isolated RNA was reverse transcribed. The assay was immunoSEQ multiplex PCR, and TCRdb's table has in-frame clones only and misses some. The table includes 250,000 to 300,000 clones, around 22% detected once. V was pared by 7 bases and J by 5 bases, with 17 bases between. Germline CDR1 is SQVTM and CDR2 is ANQGSEA. CDR3 length: 13 amino acids. V gene TRBV29-1 combines with J gene TRBJ1-2; D not certain. Material: naive CD4+ T cells from blood. This clonotype originated in a woman younger than 45 with type 1 diabetes. The CDR3 DNA is TGCAGCGGCGGTCCGGTTTCAGCTTATGGCTACACCTTC. It translates to CSGGPVSAYGYTF. The whole variable domain, remainder taken from reference TRBV29-1 and TRBJ1-2, is SAVISQKPSRDICQRGTSLTIQCQVDSQVTMMFWYRQQPGQSLTLIATANQGSEATYESGFVIDKFPISRPNLTFSTLTVSNMSPEDSSIYLCSGGPVSAYGYTFGSGTRLTVV.